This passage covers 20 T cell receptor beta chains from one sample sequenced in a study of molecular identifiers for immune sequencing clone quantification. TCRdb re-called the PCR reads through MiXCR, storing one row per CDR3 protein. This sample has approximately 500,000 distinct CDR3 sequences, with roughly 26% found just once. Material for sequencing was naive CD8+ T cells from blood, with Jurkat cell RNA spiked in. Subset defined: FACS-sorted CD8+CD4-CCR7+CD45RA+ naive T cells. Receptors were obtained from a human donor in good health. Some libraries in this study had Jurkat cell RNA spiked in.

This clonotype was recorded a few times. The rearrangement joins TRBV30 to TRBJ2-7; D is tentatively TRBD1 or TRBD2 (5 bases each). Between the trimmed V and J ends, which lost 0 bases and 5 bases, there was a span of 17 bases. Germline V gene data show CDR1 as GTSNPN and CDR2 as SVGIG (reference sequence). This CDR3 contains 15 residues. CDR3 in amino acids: CAWSVDVWGSDEQYF. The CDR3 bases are TGTGCCTGGAGTGTAGACGTATGGGGGAGCGACGAGCAGTACTTC.

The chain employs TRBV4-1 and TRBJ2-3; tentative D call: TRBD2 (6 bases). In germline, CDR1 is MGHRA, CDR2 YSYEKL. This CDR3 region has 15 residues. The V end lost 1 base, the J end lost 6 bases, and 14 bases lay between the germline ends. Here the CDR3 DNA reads TGCGCCAGCAGCCAAGTAATCGGCGGGGCGGATACGCAGTATTTT. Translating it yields CASSQVIGGADTQYF.

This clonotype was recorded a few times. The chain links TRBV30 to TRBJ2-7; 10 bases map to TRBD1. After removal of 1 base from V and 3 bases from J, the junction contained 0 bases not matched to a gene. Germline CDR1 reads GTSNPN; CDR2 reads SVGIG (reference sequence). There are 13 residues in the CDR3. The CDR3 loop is CAWSGDRGYEQYF. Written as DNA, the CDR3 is TGTGCCTGGAGTGGGGACAGGGGCTACGAGCAGTACTTC.

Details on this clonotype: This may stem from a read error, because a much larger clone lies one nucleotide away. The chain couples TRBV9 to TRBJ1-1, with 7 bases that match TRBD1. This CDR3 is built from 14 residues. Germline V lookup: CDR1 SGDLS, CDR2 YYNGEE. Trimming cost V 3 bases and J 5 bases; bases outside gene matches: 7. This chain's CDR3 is CASSEGWGQTEAFF. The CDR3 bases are TGTGCCAGCAGCGAAGGTTGGGGACAGACTGAAGCTTTCTTT.

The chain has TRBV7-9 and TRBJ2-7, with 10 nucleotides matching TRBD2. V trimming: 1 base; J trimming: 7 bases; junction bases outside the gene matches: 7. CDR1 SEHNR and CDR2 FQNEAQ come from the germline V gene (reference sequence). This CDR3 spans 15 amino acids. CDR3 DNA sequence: TGTGCCAGCAGCTTAGTTAGCGGGGGGCGTGAGGAGCAGTACTTC. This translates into CASSLVSGGREEQYF.

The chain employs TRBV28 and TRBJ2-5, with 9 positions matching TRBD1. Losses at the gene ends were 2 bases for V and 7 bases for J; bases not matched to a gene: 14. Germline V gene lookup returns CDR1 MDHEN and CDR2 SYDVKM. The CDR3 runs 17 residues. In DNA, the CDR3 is TGTGCCAGCAGTTTAGGGGCCGAATACAGGGGGCTTGCGACCCAGTACTTC. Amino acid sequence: CASSLGAEYRGLATQYF.

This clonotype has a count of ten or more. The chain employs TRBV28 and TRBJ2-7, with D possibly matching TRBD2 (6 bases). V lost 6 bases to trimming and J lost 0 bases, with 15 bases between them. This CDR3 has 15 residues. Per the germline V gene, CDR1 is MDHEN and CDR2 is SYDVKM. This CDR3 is CASSGRDFYSYEQYF. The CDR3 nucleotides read TGTGCCAGCAGCGGCCGGGACTTCTACTCCTACGAGCAGTACTTC.

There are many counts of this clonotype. CDR3 nucleotides: TGTGCCAGCAGTGAGGGGGGCCTGAACACTGAAGCTTTCTTT. Translation: CASSEGGLNTEAFF. The chain is built from TRBV2 and TRBJ1-1; weak D call: TRBD1 (6 bases). V was pared by 3 bases and J by 0 bases, with 8 bases between. This CDR3 contains 14 residues. From germline, CDR1 is SNHLY and CDR2 FYNNEI.

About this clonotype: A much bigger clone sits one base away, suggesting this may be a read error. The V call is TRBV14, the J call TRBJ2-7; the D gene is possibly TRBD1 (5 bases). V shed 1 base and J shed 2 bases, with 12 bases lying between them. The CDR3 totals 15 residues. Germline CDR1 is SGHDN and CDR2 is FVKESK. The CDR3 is CASSQGKVTAYEQYF. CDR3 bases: TGTGCCAGCAGCCAAGGGAAAGTGACAGCCTACGAGCAGTACTTC.

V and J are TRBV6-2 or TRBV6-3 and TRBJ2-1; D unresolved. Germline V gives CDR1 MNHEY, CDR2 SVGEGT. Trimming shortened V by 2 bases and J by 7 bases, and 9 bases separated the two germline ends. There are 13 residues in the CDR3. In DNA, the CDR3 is TGTGCCAGCAGTTACCCGATGGGAAATGAGCAGTTCTTC. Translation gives CASSYPMGNEQFF.

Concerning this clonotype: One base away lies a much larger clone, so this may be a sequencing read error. CDR3 in DNA: TGTGCCAGTAGTATGGCAGATACGCAGTATTTT. This encodes CASSMADTQYF. J is TRBJ2-3 and V is TRBV19, with D hard to call. Germline CDR1 LNHDA, CDR2 SQIVND (reference sequence). Trimming took off 3 bases at V and 4 bases at J, with 2 bases between the two ends. This CDR3 contains 11 residues.

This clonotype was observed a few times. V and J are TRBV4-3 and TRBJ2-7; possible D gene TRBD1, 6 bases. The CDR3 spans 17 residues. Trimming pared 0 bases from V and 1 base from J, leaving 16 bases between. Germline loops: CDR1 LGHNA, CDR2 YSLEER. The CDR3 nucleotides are TGCGCCAGCAGCCAAGATAGGGTACAGGGTGGGTCCTACGAGCAGTACTTC. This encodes CASSQDRVQGGSYEQYF.

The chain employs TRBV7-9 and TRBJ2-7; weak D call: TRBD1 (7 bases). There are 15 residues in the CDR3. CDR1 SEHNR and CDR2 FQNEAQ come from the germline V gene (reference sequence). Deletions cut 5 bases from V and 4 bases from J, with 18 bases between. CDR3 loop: CASSPGGYRAYEQYF. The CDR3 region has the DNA TGTGCCAGCAGCCCAGGGGGGTACAGGGCTTACGAGCAGTACTTC.

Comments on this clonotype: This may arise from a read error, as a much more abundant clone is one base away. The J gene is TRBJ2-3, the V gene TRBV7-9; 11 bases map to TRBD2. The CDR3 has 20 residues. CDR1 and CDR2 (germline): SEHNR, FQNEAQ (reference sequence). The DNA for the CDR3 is TGTGCCAGCAGCTCCACACTAGCGGGGGCCCGACACACCAACACAGGTACGCAGTATTTT. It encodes CASSSTLAGARHTNTGTQYF.

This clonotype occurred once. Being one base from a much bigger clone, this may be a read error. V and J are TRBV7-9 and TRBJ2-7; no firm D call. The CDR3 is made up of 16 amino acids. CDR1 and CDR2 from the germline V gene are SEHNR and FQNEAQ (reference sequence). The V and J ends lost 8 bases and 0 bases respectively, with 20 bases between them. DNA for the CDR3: TGTGCCAGCCGCCGGAACGAAGGACGTGACTCCTACGAGCAGTACTTC. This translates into CASRRNEGRDSYEQYF.

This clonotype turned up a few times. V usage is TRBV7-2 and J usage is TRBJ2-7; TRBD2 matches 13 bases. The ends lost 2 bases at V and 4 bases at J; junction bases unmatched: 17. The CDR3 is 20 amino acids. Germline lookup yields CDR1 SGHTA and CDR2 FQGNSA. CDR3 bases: TGTGCCAGCAGCTTATATCCCACCGGGACTAGCGGGACAGACCAATACGAGCAGTACTTC. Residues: CASSLYPTGTSGTDQYEQYF.

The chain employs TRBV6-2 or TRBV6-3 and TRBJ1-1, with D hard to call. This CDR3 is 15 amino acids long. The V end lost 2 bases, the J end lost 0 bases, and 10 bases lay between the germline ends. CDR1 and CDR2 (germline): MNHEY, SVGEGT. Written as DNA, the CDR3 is TGTGCCAGCAGTTACGATCCGGCACTGAACACTGAAGCTTTCTTT. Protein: CASSYDPALNTEAFF.

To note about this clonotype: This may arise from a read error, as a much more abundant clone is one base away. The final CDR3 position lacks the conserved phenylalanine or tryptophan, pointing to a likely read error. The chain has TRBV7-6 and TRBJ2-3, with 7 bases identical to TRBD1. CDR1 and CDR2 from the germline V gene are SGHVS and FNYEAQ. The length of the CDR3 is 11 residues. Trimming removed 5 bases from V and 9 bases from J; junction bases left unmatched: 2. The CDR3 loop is CASSQGQTQYL. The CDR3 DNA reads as TGTGCCAGCAGCCAGGGACAGACGCAGTATTTA.

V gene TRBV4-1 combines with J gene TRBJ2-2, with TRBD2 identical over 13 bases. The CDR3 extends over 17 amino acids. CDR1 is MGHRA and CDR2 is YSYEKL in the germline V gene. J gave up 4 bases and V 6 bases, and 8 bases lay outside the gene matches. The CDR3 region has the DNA TGCGCCAGCAGGGAACTAGCGGGGGGGCCCGGCACCGGGGAGCTGTTTTTT. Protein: CASRELAGGPGTGELFF.

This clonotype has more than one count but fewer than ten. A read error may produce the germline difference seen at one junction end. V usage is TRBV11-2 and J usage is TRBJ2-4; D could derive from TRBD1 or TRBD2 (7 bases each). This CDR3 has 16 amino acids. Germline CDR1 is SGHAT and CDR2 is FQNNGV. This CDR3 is CASRFAGDRAKNIQYF. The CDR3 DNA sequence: TGTGCCAGCCGCTTCGCGGGGGACAGAGCCAAAAACATTCAGTACTTC.